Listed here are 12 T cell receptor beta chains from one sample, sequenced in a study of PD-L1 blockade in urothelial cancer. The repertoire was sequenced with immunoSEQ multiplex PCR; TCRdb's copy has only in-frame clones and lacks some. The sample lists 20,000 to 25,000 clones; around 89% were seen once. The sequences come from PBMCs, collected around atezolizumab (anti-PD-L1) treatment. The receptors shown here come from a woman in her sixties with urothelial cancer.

CDR3 in amino acids: CASSLAEGAAYNEQFF. CDR3 DNA: TGCGCCAGCAGCTTGGCGGAAGGGGCCGCCTACAATGAGCAGTTCTTC. The chain uses TRBV5-1 and TRBJ2-1; a possible D gene is TRBD1 (5 bases). The germline CDR1 and CDR2 sequences are SGHRS and YFSETQ. Trimming took off 0 bases at V and 2 bases at J, with 12 bases between the two ends. The CDR3 length is 16 residues.

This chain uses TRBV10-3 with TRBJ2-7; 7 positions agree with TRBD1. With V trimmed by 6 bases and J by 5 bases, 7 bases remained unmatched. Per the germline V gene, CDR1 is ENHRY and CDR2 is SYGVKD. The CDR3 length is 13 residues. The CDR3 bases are TGTGCCATCAGCTCCCTTGGGACAGACGAGCAGTACTTC. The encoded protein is CAISSLGTDEQYF.

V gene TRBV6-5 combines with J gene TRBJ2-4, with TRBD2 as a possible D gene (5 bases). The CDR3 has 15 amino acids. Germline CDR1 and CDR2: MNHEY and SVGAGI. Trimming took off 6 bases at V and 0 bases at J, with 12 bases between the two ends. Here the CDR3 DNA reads TGTGCCAGCAGGCCCCCAGGACTAGCCAAAAACATTCAGTACTTC. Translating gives CASRPPGLAKNIQYF.

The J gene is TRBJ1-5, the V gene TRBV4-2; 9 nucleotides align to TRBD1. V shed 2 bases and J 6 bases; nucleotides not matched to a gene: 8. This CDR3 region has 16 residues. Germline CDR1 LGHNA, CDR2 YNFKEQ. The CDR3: CASSQPGQGRGQPQHF. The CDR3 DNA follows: TGTGCCAGCAGCCAACCGGGACAGGGTCGAGGTCAGCCCCAGCATTTT.

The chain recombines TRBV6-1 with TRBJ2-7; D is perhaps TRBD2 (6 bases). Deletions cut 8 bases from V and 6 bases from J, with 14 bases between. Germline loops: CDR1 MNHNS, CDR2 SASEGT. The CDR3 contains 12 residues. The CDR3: CASDGLLAEQYF. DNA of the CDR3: TGTGCCAGCGACGGACTATTAGCCGAGCAGTACTTC.

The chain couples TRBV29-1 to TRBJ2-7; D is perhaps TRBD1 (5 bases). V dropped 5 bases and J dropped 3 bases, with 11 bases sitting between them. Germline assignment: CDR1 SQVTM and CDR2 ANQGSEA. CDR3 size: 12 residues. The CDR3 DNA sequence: TGCAGCGTTCGTAAGGACAACTACGAGCAGTACTTC. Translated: CSVRKDNYEQYF.

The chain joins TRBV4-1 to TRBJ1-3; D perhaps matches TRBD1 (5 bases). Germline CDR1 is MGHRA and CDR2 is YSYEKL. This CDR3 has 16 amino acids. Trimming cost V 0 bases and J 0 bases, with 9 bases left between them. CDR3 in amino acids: CASSQETARSGNTIYF. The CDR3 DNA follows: TGCGCCAGCAGCCAAGAGACAGCCCGCTCTGGAAACACCATATATTTT.

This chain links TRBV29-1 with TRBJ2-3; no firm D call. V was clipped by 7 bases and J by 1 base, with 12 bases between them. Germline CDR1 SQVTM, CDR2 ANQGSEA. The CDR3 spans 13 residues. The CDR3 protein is CSAIFHGTDTQYF. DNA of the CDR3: TGCAGCGCAATTTTCCATGGCACAGATACGCAGTATTTT.

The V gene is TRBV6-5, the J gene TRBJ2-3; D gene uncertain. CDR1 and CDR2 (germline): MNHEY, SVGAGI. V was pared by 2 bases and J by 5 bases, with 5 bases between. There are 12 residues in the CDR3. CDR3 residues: CASSYSRDTQYF. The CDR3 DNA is TGTGCCAGCAGTTACAGCCGAGATACGCAGTATTTT.

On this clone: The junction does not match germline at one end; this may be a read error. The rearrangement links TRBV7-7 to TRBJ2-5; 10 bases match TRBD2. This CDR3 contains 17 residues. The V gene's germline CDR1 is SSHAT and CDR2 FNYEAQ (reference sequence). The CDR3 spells CASSFYEREGPGETQYF. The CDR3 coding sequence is TGTGCTAGCAGCTTTTATGAGCGGGAGGGCCCGGGGGAGACCCAGTACTTC.

DNA of the CDR3: TGTGCCAGCAGCCGCCGGGCGGTTCAGACAGGGCGTTATAGCAATCAGCCCCAGCATTTT. Residues: CASSRRAVQTGRYSNQPQHF. The rearrangement uses TRBV27 and TRBJ1-5, with 7 nucleotides matching TRBD1. Per the germline V gene, CDR1 is MNHEY and CDR2 is SMNVEV (reference sequence). This CDR3 has 20 residues. The ends lost 6 bases at V and 0 bases at J; junction bases unmatched: 20.

The chain's CDR3 is CASSPETGAYEQYF. CDR3 nucleotides: TGTGCCAGCAGCCCTGAGACCGGAGCCTACGAGCAGTACTTC. The chain has TRBV5-8 and TRBJ2-7; the D is unclear. Trimming removed 4 bases at V and 2 bases at J, with 13 bases between. The CDR3 covers 14 residues. CDR1 is SGHTS and CDR2 is YDEGEE in the germline V gene.